This TCR beta chain was observed in a study of T cell responses to AZD1222 COVID-19 vaccine. Comment on this clone: The antigen is not known.

Study-level points and caveats: Only six or seven AZD1222 recipients tested seropositive at baseline. The donors showed a predominance of white British ancestry and of females, with possible underestimation of clonal diversity. Nearly half of the spike-specific TCRs reportedly recognize variant regions that carry no mutations. Vaccination with two AZD1222 doses was followed by a rise in Spike-specific TCR breadth and depth.

Measured with immunoSEQ multiplex PCR; TCRdb has only the in-frame clones, and not every one. The sample lists around 180,000 clones, 85% to 90% occurring once. The V and J ends lost 4 bases and 5 bases, in that order; junction bases with no gene match: 6. The CDR3 has 16 amino acids. Germline V gives CDR1 SGHTA, CDR2 FQGNSA. The receptor comes from an adult who received the AZD1222 COVID-19 vaccine. The sequenced sample was peripheral blood, obtained 28 days after the second AZD1222 dose. The chain employs TRBV7-2 and TRBJ2-3; 13 positions match TRBD2. CDR3 coding DNA: TGTGCCAGCAGCTCGTGGACTAGCGGGAGAATAGATACGCAGTATTTT. Encoded protein: CASSSWTSGRIDTQYF. Variable domain in full (rest from reference TRBV7-2 and TRBJ2-3): GAGVSQSPSNKVTEKGKDVELRCDPISGHTALYWYRQSLGQGLEFLIYFQGNSAPDKSGLPSDRFSAERTGGSVSTLTIQRTQQEDSAVYLCASSSWTSGRIDTQYFGPGTRLTVL.